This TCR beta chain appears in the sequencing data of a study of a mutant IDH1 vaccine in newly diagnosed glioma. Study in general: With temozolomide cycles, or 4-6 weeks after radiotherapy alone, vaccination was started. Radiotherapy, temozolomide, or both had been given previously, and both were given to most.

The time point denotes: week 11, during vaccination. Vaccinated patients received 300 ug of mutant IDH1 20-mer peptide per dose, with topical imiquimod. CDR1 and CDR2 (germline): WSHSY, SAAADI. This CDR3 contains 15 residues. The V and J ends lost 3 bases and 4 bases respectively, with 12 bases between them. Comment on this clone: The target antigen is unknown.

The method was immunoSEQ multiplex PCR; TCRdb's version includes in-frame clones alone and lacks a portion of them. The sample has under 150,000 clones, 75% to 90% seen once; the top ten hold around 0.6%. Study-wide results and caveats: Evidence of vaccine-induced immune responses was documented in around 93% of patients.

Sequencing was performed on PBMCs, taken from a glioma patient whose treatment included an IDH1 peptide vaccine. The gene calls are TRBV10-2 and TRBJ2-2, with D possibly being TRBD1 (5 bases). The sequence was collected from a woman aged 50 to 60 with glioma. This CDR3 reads CASSEGWTPTGELFF. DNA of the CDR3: TGCGCCAGCAGTGAAGGGTGGACACCCACCGGGGAGCTGTTTTTT.